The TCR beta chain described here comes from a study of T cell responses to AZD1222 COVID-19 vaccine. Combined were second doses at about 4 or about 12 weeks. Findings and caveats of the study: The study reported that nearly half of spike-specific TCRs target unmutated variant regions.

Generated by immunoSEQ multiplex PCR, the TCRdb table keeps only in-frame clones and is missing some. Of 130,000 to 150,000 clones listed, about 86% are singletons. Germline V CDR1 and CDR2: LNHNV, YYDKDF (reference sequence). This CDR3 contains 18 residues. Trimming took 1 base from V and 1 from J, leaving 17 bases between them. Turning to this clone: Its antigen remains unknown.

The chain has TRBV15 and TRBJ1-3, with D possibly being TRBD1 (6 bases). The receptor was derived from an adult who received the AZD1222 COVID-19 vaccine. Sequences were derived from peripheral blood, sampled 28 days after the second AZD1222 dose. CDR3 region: CATSRVKFTGRSGNTIYF. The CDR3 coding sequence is TGTGCCACCAGCAGAGTCAAGTTCACAGGGCGATCTGGAAACACCATATATTTT.